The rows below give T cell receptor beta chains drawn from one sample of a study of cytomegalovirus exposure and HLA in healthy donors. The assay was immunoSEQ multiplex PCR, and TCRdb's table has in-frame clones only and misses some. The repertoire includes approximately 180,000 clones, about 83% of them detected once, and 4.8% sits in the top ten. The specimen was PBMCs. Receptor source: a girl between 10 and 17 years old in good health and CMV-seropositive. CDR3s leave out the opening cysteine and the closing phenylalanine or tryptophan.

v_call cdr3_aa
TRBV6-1 ASSEPTGAYGYT
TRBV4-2 ASSQDSRGTEAF
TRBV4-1 ASSQVQDSASYEQY
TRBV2 ASSEILGQASYGYT
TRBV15 ATSRDQGPTEEAF
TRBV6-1 ASSDARSPSQPQH
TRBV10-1 ASSERTALTGELF
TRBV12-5 ASGLGLAGGIEQF
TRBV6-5 ASSYAGGTEAF
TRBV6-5 ASSLDSSGNTIY
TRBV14 ASSQNNRVTDTEAF
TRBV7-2 ASSEYSGGTEAF
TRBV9 ASSVAGSYEQY
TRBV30 AWSVAGPPAEAF
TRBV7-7 ASSLGAGAVETQY
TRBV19 ASRQEGADYGYT
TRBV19 ASSPNEVYGYT
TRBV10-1 ASSEPRLDTQY
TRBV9 ASSVGTGGRDTQY
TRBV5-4 ASSYDRGEPQH
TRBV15 ATSLAGGDSPLH
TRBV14 ASSPDSKQGTGVAYNSPLH
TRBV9 ASSTSRDFPSGANVLT
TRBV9 ASSVRDIDTQY
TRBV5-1 ASSLSAGGGETQY
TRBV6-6 ASSYEDRVTDTQY
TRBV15 ATSPGQGYQPQH
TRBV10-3 AISDTWTGAAEQY
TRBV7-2 ASSLFPRGSVKWANGYT
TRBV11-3 ASSFGGTSGAPQETQY
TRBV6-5 ASSYHRQNTEAF
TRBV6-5 ASSYSASGTIPGYT
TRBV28 ASSRGPWNYEQY
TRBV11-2 ASTRGQGIDNSPLH
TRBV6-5 ASSPTGDPGTEAF